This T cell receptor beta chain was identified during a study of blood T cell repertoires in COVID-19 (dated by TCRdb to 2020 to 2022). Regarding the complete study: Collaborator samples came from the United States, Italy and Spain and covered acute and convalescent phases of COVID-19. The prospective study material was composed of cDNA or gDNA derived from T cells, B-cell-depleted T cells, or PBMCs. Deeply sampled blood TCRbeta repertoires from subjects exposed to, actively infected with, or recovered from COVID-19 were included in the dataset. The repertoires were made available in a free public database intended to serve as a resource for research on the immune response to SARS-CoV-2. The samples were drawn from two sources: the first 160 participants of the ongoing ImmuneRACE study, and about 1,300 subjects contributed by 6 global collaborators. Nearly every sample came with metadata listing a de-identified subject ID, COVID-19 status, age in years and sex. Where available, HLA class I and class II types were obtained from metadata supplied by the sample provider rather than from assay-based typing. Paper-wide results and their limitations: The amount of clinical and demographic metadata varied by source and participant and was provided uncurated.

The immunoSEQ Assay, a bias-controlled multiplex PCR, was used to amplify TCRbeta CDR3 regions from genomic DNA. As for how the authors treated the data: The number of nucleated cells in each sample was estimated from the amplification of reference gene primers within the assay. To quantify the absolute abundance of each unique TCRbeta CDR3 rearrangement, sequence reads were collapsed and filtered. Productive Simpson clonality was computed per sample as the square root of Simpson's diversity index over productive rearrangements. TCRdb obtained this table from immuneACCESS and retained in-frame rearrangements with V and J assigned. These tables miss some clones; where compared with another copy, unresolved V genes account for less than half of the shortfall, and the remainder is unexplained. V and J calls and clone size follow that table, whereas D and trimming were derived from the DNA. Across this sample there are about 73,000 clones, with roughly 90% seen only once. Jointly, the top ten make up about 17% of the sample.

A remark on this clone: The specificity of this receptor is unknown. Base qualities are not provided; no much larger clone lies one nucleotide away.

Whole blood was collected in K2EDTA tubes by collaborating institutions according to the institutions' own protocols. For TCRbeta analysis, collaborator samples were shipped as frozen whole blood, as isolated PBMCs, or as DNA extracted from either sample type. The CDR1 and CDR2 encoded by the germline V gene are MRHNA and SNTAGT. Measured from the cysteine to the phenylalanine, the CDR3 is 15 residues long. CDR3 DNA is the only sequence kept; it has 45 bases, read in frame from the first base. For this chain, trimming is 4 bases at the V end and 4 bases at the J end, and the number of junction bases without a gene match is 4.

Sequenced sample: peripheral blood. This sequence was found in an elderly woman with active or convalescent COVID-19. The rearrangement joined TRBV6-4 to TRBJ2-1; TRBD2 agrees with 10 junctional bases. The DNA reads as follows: TGTGCCAGCAGTGCCCTAGCGGGGGCGTACAATGAGCAGTTCTTC. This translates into CASSALAGAYNEQFF.